The rows below give T cell receptor beta chains drawn from one sample of a study of T cell responses to AZD1222 COVID-19 vaccine. The assay was immunoSEQ multiplex PCR, and TCRdb's table has in-frame clones only and misses some. This table holds around 99,000 clones, 80% to 95% found once. The starting material was peripheral blood, obtained 28 days after the second AZD1222 dose. These receptors all come from an adult who received the AZD1222 COVID-19 vaccine. Each CDR3 is given with its conserved first and last residue. Fields, in order: D gene, clone size, J gene, V gene, CDR3 protein, CDR3 DNA. The D gene is left open where the match is weak. Rows may omit the clone size; those that give it use once, few, many or a size class.

>NA|NA|TRBJ2-5|TRBV29-1
CSVEIGQETQYF
TGCAGCGTTGAGATAGGCCAAGAGACCCAGTACTTC
>TRBD2|few|TRBJ2-1|TRBV27
CASRTSGLVNEQFF
TGTGCCAGCAGGACTAGCGGATTAGTGAATGAGCAGTTCTTC
>TRBD1|NA|TRBJ2-3|TRBV3-1/TRBV3-2
CASSLDRGLRDTQYF
TGTGCCAGCAGCCTAGACAGGGGGCTGCGAGATACGCAGTATTTT
>TRBD1|NA|TRBJ1-1|TRBV2
CASKFSTGAEAFF
TGTGCCAGCAAATTTTCGACAGGGGCTGAAGCTTTCTTT
>NA|NA|TRBJ1-3|TRBV3-1/TRBV3-2
CASSPVNSGNTIYF
TGTGCCAGCAGCCCGGTCAACTCTGGAAACACCATATATTTT
>NA|once|TRBJ2-1|TRBV21-1
CASSKRWREVVNEQFF
TGTGCCAGCAGCAAAAGGTGGCGGGAGGTGGTGAATGAGCAGTTCTTC
>NA|once|TRBJ2-2|TRBV7-3
CASSLEGHAGELFF
TGTGCCAGCAGCTTAGAGGGGCACGCCGGGGAGCTGTTTTTT
>NA|NA|TRBJ2-1|TRBV6-5
CASSWGHPMEFF
TGTGCCAGCAGTTGGGGGCACCCCATGGAGTTCTTC
>TRBD1|NA|TRBJ1-1|TRBV11-2
CASSRGQPNTEAFF
TGTGCCAGCAGCCGGGGACAGCCGAACACTGAAGCTTTCTTT
>TRBD1|NA|TRBJ2-5|TRBV6-5
CASSPTGGRETQYF
TGTGCCAGCAGTCCTACAGGGGGCAGAGAGACCCAGTACTTC
>NA|NA|TRBJ1-2|TRBV7-2
CASSSGQFYGYTF
TGTGCCAGCAGCTCCGGACAGTTCTATGGCTACACCTTC
>TRBD1|NA|TRBJ1-1|TRBV5-6
CASSYLGGSNEAFF
TGTGCCAGCAGCTACTTAGGGGGCAGTAATGAAGCTTTCTTT
>TRBD1|once|TRBJ1-5|TRBV28
CASSLPGTGGWSNQPQHF
TGTGCCAGCAGTTTGCCCGGGACAGGGGGCTGGAGCAATCAGCCCCAGCATTTT
>TRBD2|NA|TRBJ2-2|TRBV7-9
CASSPGLAGELFF
TGTGCCAGCAGCCCAGGACTAGCTGGGGAGCTGTTTTTT
>TRBD1|NA|TRBJ2-1|TRBV6-5
CASRWDRGDNEQFF
TGTGCCAGCAGGTGGGACAGGGGAGACAATGAGCAGTTCTTC
>NA|NA|TRBJ1-1|TRBV19
CASSAEGKMNTEAFF
TGTGCCAGTAGTGCAGAGGGGAAGATGAACACTGAAGCTTTCTTT
>TRBD2|NA|TRBJ2-7|TRBV6-5
CASSFLQTSRNEQYF
TGTGCCAGCAGTTTTTTACAGACTAGCAGGAACGAGCAGTACTTC
>NA|NA|TRBJ1-5|TRBV2
CASIRQRDQPQHF
TGTGCCAGCATCCGGCAGAGAGATCAGCCCCAGCATTTT
>NA|once|TRBJ1-6|TRBV28
CASYSGVLGNSPLHF
TGTGCCAGCTATTCGGGGGTTTTGGGGAATTCACCCCTCCACTTT
>NA|NA|TRBJ2-1|TRBV11-2
CASSSGYQEQFF
TGTGCCAGCAGCTCGGGGTATCAAGAGCAGTTCTTC
>TRBD1|NA|TRBJ1-2|TRBV12-3/TRBV12-4
CASSTGDYGYTF
TGTGCCAGCAGTACAGGGGACTATGGCTACACCTTC
>NA|NA|TRBJ2-1|TRBV5-4
CASSSPNPSSYNEQFF
TGTGCCAGCAGCTCGCCCAACCCAAGCTCCTACAATGAGCAGTTCTTC